The present entry profiles one TCR beta chain with its context. Its antigen is still unknown. All CD8+ T cell subsets were sorted in triplicate at fewer than 350,000 cells each. The CD45RO-CCR7+CD27+CD95- phenotype denoted naive CD8+ T cells. Researchers prepared the TRB cDNA libraries using 5' RACE with UMI labels. TCRdb re-called the 5' RACE reads; every CDR3 protein appears as one record, without DNA. The sample has 46,000 or so distinct CDR3 sequences. The source of the sample is a study of CXCR3-negative and CXCR3-positive naive CD8 T cells. Study-level points and caveats: When CXCR3-positive naive cells were set against CXCR3-negative naive cells, the former had more hydrophobic TRB CDR3s. Whereas memory cells differed, naive CXCR3-negative and CXCR3-positive cells shared similar TRBV-TRBJ usage.

Germline CDR1 and CDR2: SQVTM and ANQGSEA. The CDR3 has 15 residues. Specimen: naive CXCR3- CD8+ T cells from blood. Regarding subset: CD45RO-CCR7+CD27+CD95- naive CD8+ T cells lacking CXCR3 (TNR3-). This clonotype was obtained from a human donor in good health. Some clones in this sample may be carry-over from other donors' samples. The rearrangement uses TRBV29-1 and TRBJ2-5; checking the TCRdb D call of TRBD1 is not possible without DNA. CDR3 region: CSVAPGTGLWETQYF.